These 28 T cell receptor beta chains were sequenced from one sample in a study of control samples from healthy donors and cancer patients. Clones were sequenced by immunoSEQ multiplex PCR, and TCRdb holds only the in-frame ones, with some missing. The sample has 180,000 or so clones, about nine tenths seen once. Sequenced: blood. All receptors derive from a woman in her 30s in good health.

Only one count was recorded for this clone. The chain recombines TRBV7-9 with TRBJ1-6, with 9 positions matching TRBD1. The CDR3 has 16 residues. CDR1 and CDR2 from the germline V gene are SEHNR and FQNEAQ (reference sequence). V was pared by 6 bases and J by 2 bases, with 5 bases of the junction left unmatched. CDR3 DNA sequence: TGTGCCAGCAGGTTTACAGGGGGCCCCTATAATTCACCCCTCCACTTT. It encodes CASRFTGGPYNSPLHF. Together with reference TRBV7-9 and TRBJ1-6, the CDR3 gives the full variable domain: DTGVSQNPRHKITKRGQNVTFRCDPISEHNRLYWYRQTLGQGPEFLTYFQNEAQLEKSRLLSDRFSAERPKGSFSTLEIQRTEQGDSAMYLCASRFTGGPYNSPLHFGNGTRLTVT.

The rearrangement uses TRBV7-2 and TRBJ2-1; 9 nucleotides align to TRBD1. V gave up 3 bases and J gave up 7 bases; unmatched junction bases: 4. The CDR3 length is 14 residues. The germline V gene has CDR1 SGHTA and CDR2 FQGNSA. CDR3 amino acids: CASSFGTGLNEQFF. The CDR3 DNA sequence: TGTGCCAGCAGCTTCGGGACAGGGTTAAATGAGCAGTTCTTC.

This clone is a singleton in its sample. V is TRBV13 and J is TRBJ2-7; no clear D gene. Germline CDR1 reads PRHDT; CDR2 reads FYEKMQ (reference sequence). The V gene lost 0 bases and the J gene lost 4 bases, with 4 bases spanning the gap. CDR3 size: 12 residues. CDR3 region: CASSLGYYEQYF. CDR3 sequence (DNA): TGTGCCAGCAGCTTAGGCTATTACGAGCAGTACTTC.

This rearrangement joins TRBV9 to TRBJ1-5, with unresolved D. Trimming took off 0 bases at V and 3 bases at J, with 4 bases between the two ends. The V gene's germline CDR1 is SGDLS and CDR2 YYNGEE. The CDR3 contains 13 residues. The CDR3 bases are TGTGCCAGCAGCGTAGGTCCCAATCAGCCCCAGCATTTT. Translation: CASSVGPNQPQHF.

This clone was detected a few times. Other DNA sequences in the sample encode the same CDR3. The chain couples TRBV12-3 or TRBV12-4 to TRBJ2-1; maybe TRBD2 (5 bases). This CDR3 has 12 residues. Deletions cut 6 bases from V and 6 bases from J, with 9 bases between. This CDR3 reads CASRTAGNEQFF. CDR3 DNA: TGTGCCAGCAGGACGGCGGGCAATGAGCAGTTCTTC.

A word on this clone: Just one base apart from a much larger clone, this may be a read error. The chain employs TRBV6-2 or TRBV6-3 and TRBJ2-3; D possibly corresponds to TRBD2 (6 bases). Per germline, CDR1 MNHEY and CDR2 SVGEGT. The CDR3 extends over 14 amino acids. V was cut by 4 bases and J by 0 bases, with 8 bases left in between. The CDR3 coding sequence is TGTGCCAGCAGTTCCGGGACTAGCACAGATACGCAGTATTTT. It encodes CASSSGTSTDTQYF.

The chain combines TRBV7-9 with TRBJ2-3, with D possibly TRBD1 on 7 matching bases. The germline V gene encodes CDR1 SEHNR and CDR2 FQNEAQ (reference sequence). The ends were cut back, 4 bases at V and 2 bases at J, with 13 bases in the middle. This CDR3 is built from 15 residues. The CDR3 bases are TGTGCCAGCAGCTCACAGGGGAGGTACACAGATACGCAGTATTTT. Its translation: CASSSQGRYTDTQYF.

This rearrangement joins TRBV7-8 to TRBJ1-4; 7 bases are shared with TRBD1. The CDR3 sequence is 16 residues long. CDR1 SGHVS and CDR2 FQNEAQ come from the germline V gene. Trimming removed 1 base from V and 6 bases from J; junction bases left unmatched: 8. The CDR3 DNA is TGTGCCAGCAGCTTAGTAACGACAGGGAGTGATGAAAAACTGTTTTTT. Amino acid sequence: CASSLVTTGSDEKLFF.

The chain joins TRBV20-1 to TRBJ1-1, with D perhaps matching TRBD1 (5 bases). This CDR3 is built from 11 residues. Germline CDR1 is DFQATT and CDR2 is SNEGSKA (reference sequence). V lost 6 bases and J lost 0, with 5 bases in between. CDR3 loop: CSAGLNTEAFF. The CDR3 DNA is TGCAGTGCGGGACTGAACACTGAAGCTTTCTTT.

The chain recombines TRBV4-3 with TRBJ1-4, with D hard to call. This CDR3 is 15 amino acids long. Deletions cut 4 bases from V and 0 bases from J, with 9 bases between. Germline CDR1 LGHNA, CDR2 YSLEER. The DNA for the CDR3 is TGCGCCAGCAGCCGAAGACCGACAACTAATGAAAAACTGTTTTTT. Its protein is CASSRRPTTNEKLFF.

The chain recombines TRBV7-9 with TRBJ1-1; a possible D gene is TRBD1 (6 bases). Trimming pared 1 base from V and 1 base from J, leaving 7 bases between. The CDR3 loop spans 14 amino acids. The germline V gene has CDR1 SEHNR and CDR2 FQNEAQ (reference sequence). CDR3 sequence reads: CASSLVRGNTEAFF. In nucleotides, the CDR3 is TGTGCCAGCAGCTTAGTCAGGGGGAACACTGAAGCTTTCTTT.

J is TRBJ1-5 and V is TRBV24-1, with D perhaps matching TRBD1 (5 bases). Per germline, CDR1 KGHDR and CDR2 SFDVKD. The CDR3 is 15 residues long. V lost 0 bases, J lost 2 bases, and 7 bases lay in between. The CDR3 sequence is CATSDLGDGNQPQHF. The DNA for the CDR3 is TGTGCCACCAGTGATTTGGGGGACGGCAATCAGCCCCAGCATTTT.

V gene TRBV19 combines with J gene TRBJ2-5; 7 bases agree with TRBD2. Germline V gene data show CDR1 as LNHDA and CDR2 as SQIVND (reference sequence). The CDR3 extends over 15 amino acids. With 1 base clipped from V and 4 bases from J, the junction kept 6 bases outside the gene matches. The CDR3 loop reads CASSIGGREVETQYF. CDR3 DNA: TGTGCCAGTAGTATAGGTGGGAGGGAAGTAGAGACCCAGTACTTC.

The chain links TRBV6-1 to TRBJ2-3, with no clear D. The ends were cut back, 3 bases at V and 0 bases at J, with 10 bases in the middle. CDR1 is MNHNS, CDR2 SASEGT, per germline. The CDR3 runs 15 residues. The CDR3 is CASSDSDPSTDTQYF. For the CDR3, the DNA is TGTGCCAGCAGTGATTCGGACCCTAGCACAGATACGCAGTATTTT.

The genes are TRBV5-5 and TRBJ2-2; TRBD2 matches 11 bases. CDR1 SGHKS and CDR2 YYEKEE come from the germline V gene (reference sequence). V shed 0 bases, J shed 4 bases, and the junction held 2 bases outside the gene matches. The length of the CDR3 is 16 residues. The CDR3 DNA reads as TGTGCCAGCAGCTTGGATAGCGGGAGGGTCACCGGGGAGCTGTTTTTT. Its protein product is CASSLDSGRVTGELFF. The variable domain in full, with the rest retrieved from reference TRBV5-5 and TRBJ2-2, is DAGVTQSPTHLIKTRGQQVTLRCSPISGHKSVSWYQQVLGQGPQFIFQYYEKEERGRGNFPDRFSARQFPNYSSELNVNALLLGDSALYLCASSLDSGRVTGELFFGEGSRLTVL.

Comment on this clone: This specimen includes other DNA sequences encoding the same CDR3. The CDR3 DNA follows: TGCGCCAGCGGACAGGGCAACACTGAAGCTTTCTTT. Residues: CASGQGNTEAFF. The V call is TRBV5-1, the J call TRBJ1-1, with 8 bases lining up with TRBD1. J was trimmed by 2 bases and V by 7 bases; bases with no gene match: 1. The CDR3 is 12 residues long. Germline V gene sequence: CDR1 SGHRS, CDR2 YFSETQ.

The chain is built from TRBV30 and TRBJ2-1; TRBD2 matches at 11 bases. CDR1 GTSNPN and CDR2 SVGIG come from the germline V gene (reference sequence). V shed 1 base, J shed 10 bases, and the junction held 3 bases outside the gene matches. CDR3 length: 13 residues. This CDR3 is CAWSGLAGREQFF. The CDR3 nucleotides read TGTGCCTGGAGTGGACTAGCGGGACGGGAGCAGTTCTTC.

V is TRBV5-1 and J is TRBJ2-3, with 13 bases identical to TRBD2. The CDR3 contains 16 residues. V lost 1 base to trimming and J lost 4 bases; unmatched junction nucleotides: 3. The germline V gene has CDR1 SGHRS and CDR2 YFSETQ. The CDR3 sequence: CASSLTSGGAPDTQYF. CDR3 nucleotides: TGCGCCAGCAGCTTGACTAGCGGGGGGGCCCCAGATACGCAGTATTTT.

The V and J genes are TRBV28 and TRBJ1-5; TRBD1 aligns across 7 bases. The germline gives CDR1 MDHEN, CDR2 SYDVKM. V was clipped by 3 bases and J by 4 bases; unmatched bases: 6. The CDR3 covers 15 residues. As DNA, the CDR3 is TGTGCCAGCAGTTTGTATACAGGGGCAAATCAGCCCCAGCATTTT. This sequence encodes CASSLYTGANQPQHF.

The chain has TRBV12-3 or TRBV12-4 and TRBJ1-1; D gene uncertain. V lost 5 bases and J lost 8, with 12 bases in between. CDR3 length: 12 amino acids. The CDR3 is CASSVRSGEAFF. CDR3 bases: TGTGCCAGCAGTGTTAGGTCGGGAGAAGCTTTCTTT.

The DNA for the CDR3 is TGCAGCGTAGCGACTAGCGGGGTCTACAATGAGCAGTTCTTC. Translated, it gives CSVATSGVYNEQFF. The rearrangement uses TRBV29-1 and TRBJ2-1; TRBD2 agrees at 11 bases. Germline V CDR1 and CDR2: SQVTM, ANQGSEA. V was pared by 6 bases and J by 3 bases, with 4 bases of the junction left unmatched. The CDR3 is 14 amino acids.

The chain has TRBV7-6 and TRBJ2-1, with 10 bases aligning to TRBD2. Germline V lookup: CDR1 SGHVS, CDR2 FNYEAQ. The length of the CDR3 is 16 residues. V lost 1 base and J lost 2; bases outside the gene matches: 2. CDR3: CASSLGLAGPYNEQFF. CDR3 nucleotide sequence: TGTGCCAGCAGCTTAGGACTAGCGGGCCCCTACAATGAGCAGTTCTTC.

The chain uses TRBV5-4 and TRBJ1-2; 8 bases agree with TRBD1. The V gene end was trimmed by 0 bases and the J gene end by 3 bases; junction bases not matched to a gene: 1. CDR1 is SGHNT, CDR2 YYREEE, per germline (reference sequence). The CDR3 runs 14 residues. The CDR3 is CASSLGTGHYGYTF. CDR3 nucleotide sequence: TGTGCCAGCAGCTTGGGGACAGGGCACTATGGCTACACCTTC.

J is TRBJ2-1 and V is TRBV7-9; possibly TRBD1 for D (5 bases). The CDR3 loop spans 14 amino acids. CDR1 is SEHNR and CDR2 is FQNEAQ in the germline V gene (reference sequence). V was shortened by 3 bases and J by 3 bases, with 9 bases between the two germline ends. The CDR3 DNA reads as TGTGCCAGCAGCTTCGAGACAGACTACAATGAGCAGTTCTTC. Translating gives CASSFETDYNEQFF.

The chain couples TRBV4-1 to TRBJ2-3; 8 bases align to TRBD2. CDR3 size: 15 residues. CDR1 and CDR2 from the germline V gene are MGHRA and YSYEKL. V shed 1 base, J shed 8 bases, and the junction held 8 bases outside the gene matches. The CDR3 is CASSQGVGGAFTQYF. CDR3 DNA sequence: TGCGCCAGCAGCCAAGGGGTCGGGGGGGCCTTTACGCAGTATTTT.

This chain uses TRBV30 with TRBJ1-1; D might be TRBD1 (5 bases). Between the trimmed V and J ends, which lost 0 bases and 1 base, there was a span of 6 bases. Germline-derived CDR1 and CDR2 are GTSNPN and SVGIG (reference sequence). This CDR3 region has 13 residues. CDR3 sequence (DNA): TGTGCCTGGAGTGTAGACAGGAACACTGAAGCTTTCTTT. The encoded protein is CAWSVDRNTEAFF.

The V and J genes are TRBV27 and TRBJ1-1, with a tentative D call TRBD1 (5 bases). The germline V and J ends were trimmed by 7 bases and 0 bases, with 12 bases remaining between them. The V gene's germline CDR1 is MNHEY and CDR2 SMNVEV (reference sequence). The CDR3 loop spans 14 amino acids. DNA of the CDR3: TGTGCCAGCACCCCGGGACTGATGAACACTGAAGCTTTCTTT. This gives the protein CASTPGLMNTEAFF.

This chain connects TRBV5-6 to TRBJ1-3; 8 nucleotides match TRBD1. Trimming removed 6 bases from V and 2 bases from J; junction bases left unmatched: 4. The CDR3 covers 14 residues. The germline gives CDR1 SGHDT, CDR2 YYEEEE. This chain's CDR3 is CASILQGAGNTIYF. DNA for the CDR3: TGTGCCAGCATCCTACAGGGGGCTGGAAACACCATATATTTT.